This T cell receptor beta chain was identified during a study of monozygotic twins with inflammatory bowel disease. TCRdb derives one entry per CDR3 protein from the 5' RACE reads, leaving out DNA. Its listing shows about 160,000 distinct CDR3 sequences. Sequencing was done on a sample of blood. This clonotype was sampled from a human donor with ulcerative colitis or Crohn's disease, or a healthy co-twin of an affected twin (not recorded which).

This CDR3 reads CSARTDGASYEQYF. The chain has TRBV20-1 and TRBJ2-7; there is no DNA to check the TCRdb D call of TRBD1. Germline assignment: CDR1 DFQATT and CDR2 SNEGSKA (reference sequence). CDR3 length: 14 residues.